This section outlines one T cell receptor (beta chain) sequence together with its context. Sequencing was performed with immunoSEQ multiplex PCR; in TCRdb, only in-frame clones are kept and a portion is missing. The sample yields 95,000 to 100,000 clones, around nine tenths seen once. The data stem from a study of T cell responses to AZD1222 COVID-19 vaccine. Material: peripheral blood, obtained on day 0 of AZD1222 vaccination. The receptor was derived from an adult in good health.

CDR3: CASSHRRDMVDQPQHF. CDR3 DNA: TGTGCCAGTAGTCACCGAAGGGATATGGTAGATCAGCCCCAGCATTTT. The rearrangement joins TRBV19 to TRBJ1-5; D remains unclear. This CDR3 has 16 residues. Trimming removed 5 bases at V and 5 bases at J, with 19 bases between. Germline CDR1 and CDR2: LNHDA and SQIVND (reference sequence).